This T cell receptor (beta chain) came from a study of T cells expressing NK-cell markers. Reanalyzing the 5' RACE reads, TCRdb keeps one entry per CDR3 protein, without DNA. This sample's table has 200,000 to 300,000 distinct CDR3 sequences. The CDR3 contains 13 residues. The chain couples TRBV12-3 or TRBV12-4 to TRBJ1-2. The sample taken for sequencing was blood T cells: a sorted CD56 or NKG2C T cell subset, CD4+ or CD8+ T cells, or bulk PBMC T cells (not recorded which). The clonotype was recovered from a man aged 18 to 29 in good health. CDR3 residues: CASSTGGNYGYTF.